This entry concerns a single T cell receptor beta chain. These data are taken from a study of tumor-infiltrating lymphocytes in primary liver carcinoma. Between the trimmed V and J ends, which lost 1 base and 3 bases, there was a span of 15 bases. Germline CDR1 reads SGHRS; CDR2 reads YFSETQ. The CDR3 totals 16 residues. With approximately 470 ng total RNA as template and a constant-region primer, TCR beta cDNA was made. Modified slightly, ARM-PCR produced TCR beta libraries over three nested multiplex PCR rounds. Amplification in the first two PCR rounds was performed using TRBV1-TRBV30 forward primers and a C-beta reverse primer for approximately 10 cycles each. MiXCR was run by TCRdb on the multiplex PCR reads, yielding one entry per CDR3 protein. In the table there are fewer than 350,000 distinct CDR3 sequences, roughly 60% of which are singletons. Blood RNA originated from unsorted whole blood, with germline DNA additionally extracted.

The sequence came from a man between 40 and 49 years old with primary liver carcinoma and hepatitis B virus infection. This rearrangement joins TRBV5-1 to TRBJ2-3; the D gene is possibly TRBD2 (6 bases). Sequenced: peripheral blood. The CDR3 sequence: CASSLNGGLQTDTQYF. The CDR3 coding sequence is TGCGCCAGCAGCTTGAACGGGGGACTCCAGACAGATACGCAGTATTTT.